Presented here are 23 T cell receptor beta chains from one specimen sequenced in a study of radiotherapy plus CTLA-4 blockade in lung cancer. Assay used: immunoSEQ multiplex PCR; TCRdb lists only in-frame clones, some missing. The sample carries about 110,000 clones, roughly 80% recorded once. The sequences come from peripheral blood, collected from a patient treated with radiotherapy plus ipilimumab. The receptors stem from a human donor with non-small cell lung cancer that progressed on radiotherapy plus ipilimumab. Some clones in this sample may be carry-over from other donors' samples.

The sample holds one count of this clone. The J gene is TRBJ1-5, the V gene TRBV15; possibly TRBD1 for D (5 bases). The CDR3 extends over 13 amino acids. V lost 4 bases, J lost 6 bases, and 10 bases lay in between. Germline assignment: CDR1 LNHNV and CDR2 YYDKDF (reference sequence). The CDR3 loop reads CATSIQESQPQHF. The CDR3 DNA reads as TGTGCCACCAGCATACAGGAAAGTCAGCCCCAGCATTTT.

V is TRBV2 and J is TRBJ2-7; D tentatively fits TRBD1 or TRBD2 (5 bases each). The germline V gene encodes CDR1 SNHLY and CDR2 FYNNEI. V was cut by 6 bases and J by 4 bases, with 13 bases left in between. The CDR3 has 13 amino acids. The CDR3 loop is CASRRDQGYEQYF. In nucleotides, the CDR3 is TGTGCCAGCAGGAGGGACCAGGGTTACGAGCAGTACTTC.

This chain connects TRBV12-5 to TRBJ2-1; D perhaps matches TRBD1 (5 bases). This CDR3 contains 15 residues. V was trimmed by 5 bases and J by 7 bases, leaving 18 bases between them. Germline values: CDR1 LGHNT, CDR2 FRNRAP. CDR3 nucleotides: TGTGCTAGTGGTCCAGGGTTAACAGACCTTAATGAGCAGTTCTTC. Translation: CASGPGLTDLNEQFF.

The chain joins TRBV4-3 to TRBJ2-3; D unclear. Trimming cost V 1 base and J 7 bases, with 6 bases left between them. Germline-derived CDR1 and CDR2 are LGHNA and YSLEER. The CDR3 length is 12 residues. The CDR3 loop reads CASSQVGYTQYF. CDR3 DNA sequence: TGCGCCAGCAGCCAAGTAGGTTATACGCAGTATTTT.

The J gene is TRBJ2-1, the V gene TRBV5-6; D uncertain. CDR1 and CDR2 (germline): SGHDT, YYEEEE. V gave up 3 bases and J gave up 10 bases, with 17 bases separating them. The CDR3 has 14 residues. The DNA of the CDR3 is TGTGCCAGCAGCTCCATGGAGCCCCTTAGGGAGCAGTTCTTC. Protein product: CASSSMEPLREQFF.

This clone has a single count. This rearrangement joins TRBV5-1 to TRBJ1-1; 7 positions match TRBD1. Germline loops: CDR1 SGHRS, CDR2 YFSETQ. The CDR3 length is 16 residues. The junction had 10 bases not matched to a gene; V was cut back by 1 base and J by 4 bases. The CDR3 DNA follows: TGCGCCAGCAGCTTGCTAAGTGGGACAGTGAGCACTGAAGCTTTCTTT. Translating gives CASSLLSGTVSTEAFF.

The chain carries TRBV5-1 and TRBJ1-1, with D perhaps matching TRBD1 (5 bases). Germline V gene data show CDR1 as SGHRS and CDR2 as YFSETQ. The CDR3 has 15 residues. V was clipped by 2 bases and J by 4 bases, with 15 bases between them. The CDR3 DNA follows: TGCGCCAGCAGCTTTAACGGGGGAGAGGGCACTGAAGCTTTCTTT. This sequence encodes CASSFNGGEGTEAFF.

CDR3 nucleotide sequence: TGTGCCAGCAGCCGGGACTTCCCGAACACTGAAGCTTTCTTT. This translates into CASSRDFPNTEAFF. The genes are TRBV14 and TRBJ1-1, with D perhaps matching TRBD1 (5 bases). Trimming removed 4 bases from V and 1 base from J, with 10 bases in between. Germline V gives CDR1 SGHDN, CDR2 FVKESK. The CDR3 extends over 14 amino acids. Complete variable domain (other parts from reference TRBV14 and TRBJ1-1): EAGVTQFPSHSVIEKGQTVTLRCDPISGHDNLYWYRRVMGKEIKFLLHFVKESKQDESGMPNNRFLAERTGGTYSTLKVQPAELEDSGVYFCASSRDFPNTEAFFGQGTRLTVV.

The V and J genes are TRBV19 and TRBJ2-6, with 10 positions matching TRBD1. Unmatched junction bases numbered 4, after V lost 5 bases and J lost 0 bases. The CDR3 sequence is 17 residues long. Germline CDR1 is LNHDA and CDR2 is SQIVND (reference sequence). The CDR3 DNA follows: TGTGCCAGTAGTCGACAGGGGGCATACTCTGGGGCCAACGTCCTGACTTTC. Translated: CASSRQGAYSGANVLTF.

CDR3: CASSEEGQGGYEQYF. As DNA, the CDR3 is TGTGCCAGCAGTGAAGAAGGACAGGGAGGCTACGAGCAGTACTTC. The chain uses TRBV6-1 and TRBJ2-7, with 8 positions matching TRBD1. CDR3 length: 15 residues. Germline V CDR1 and CDR2: MNHNS, SASEGT. The V and J ends lost 1 base and 3 bases, in that order; junction bases with no gene match: 5.

This clone was counted a few times. The chain carries TRBV2 and TRBJ1-5, with D hard to call. Trimming took off 6 bases at V and 9 bases at J, with 12 bases between the two ends. Germline-derived CDR1 and CDR2 are SNHLY and FYNNEI. The CDR3 totals 12 residues. The CDR3 reads CASRVTGGPQHF. The CDR3 bases are TGTGCCAGCAGAGTGACGGGAGGGCCCCAGCATTTT.

This clone was recorded a few times. The chain recombines TRBV5-1 with TRBJ2-3; 8 bases map to TRBD2. The V gene end was trimmed by 0 bases and the J gene end by 4 bases; junction bases not matched to a gene: 7. The CDR3 covers 16 residues. Germline V gene sequence: CDR1 SGHRS, CDR2 YFSETQ. In DNA, the CDR3 is TGCGCCAGCAGCTTGGCCTCGGGGGGGCTCGCAGATACGCAGTATTTT. Its translation is CASSLASGGLADTQYF. The full variable domain, rest sourced from reference TRBV5-1 and TRBJ2-3, is KAGVTQTPRYLIKTRGQQVTLSCSPISGHRSVSWYQQTPGQGLQFLFEYFSETQRNKGNFPGRFSGRQFSNSRSEMNVSTLELGDSALYLCASSLASGGLADTQYFGPGTRLTVL.

J is TRBJ2-5 and V is TRBV5-1; possibly TRBD1 or TRBD2 for D (5 bases each). The V end was cut by 0 bases, the J end by 5 bases, with 14 bases between. CDR3 size: 15 residues. Germline V CDR1 and CDR2: SGHRS, YFSETQ. CDR3 residues: CASSLEVWGTETQYF. The CDR3 region has the DNA TGCGCCAGCAGCTTGGAGGTATGGGGGACCGAGACCCAGTACTTC.

The CDR3 DNA reads TGTGCCAGCAGCTTATTAGCGGGGGGGCCTACAGATACGCAGTATTTT. Translation: CASSLLAGGPTDTQYF. The chain recombines TRBV7-2 with TRBJ2-3; 11 positions match TRBD2. J gave up 3 bases and V 2 bases, and 4 bases lay outside the gene matches. The CDR3 consists of 16 residues. From germline, CDR1 is SGHTA and CDR2 FQGNSA.

This chain links TRBV29-1 with TRBJ2-5; no reliable D call. The length of the CDR3 is 15 residues. With 3 bases removed from V and 5 bases from J, the gap between germline ends came to 19 bases. Germline CDR1 and CDR2: SQVTM and ANQGSEA. CDR3 amino acids: CSVDLFGVGQETQYF. The CDR3 bases are TGCAGCGTTGATTTGTTTGGGGTAGGGCAGGAGACCCAGTACTTC.

The chain carries TRBV5-1 and TRBJ2-1; D remains ambiguous. This CDR3 contains 12 residues. CDR1 is SGHRS, CDR2 YFSETQ, per germline. Trimming removed 3 bases at V and 9 bases at J, with 10 bases between. CDR3 DNA sequence: TGCGCCAGCAGCTATCTGGACGGTGAGCAGTTCTTC. Its protein is CASSYLDGEQFF.

The genes are TRBV7-3 and TRBJ2-7; 7 bases line up with TRBD2. In germline, CDR1 is SGHTA, CDR2 FQGTGA. V shed 5 bases, J shed 0 bases, and the junction held 7 bases outside the gene matches. The CDR3 has 15 amino acids. CDR3 region: CASSPGGFGSYEQYF. The CDR3 nucleotides are TGTGCCAGCAGCCCGGGGGGATTCGGCTCCTACGAGCAGTACTTC.

The J gene is TRBJ2-7, the V gene TRBV30; weak D call: TRBD1 (6 bases). The germline V gene encodes CDR1 GTSNPN and CDR2 SVGIG (reference sequence). V shed 4 bases and J shed 0 bases, with 16 bases lying between them. The CDR3 loop spans 15 amino acids. This CDR3 is CAWKDPRGNSYEQYF. CDR3 DNA: TGTGCCTGGAAGGACCCCAGGGGCAACTCCTACGAGCAGTACTTC.

The rearrangement uses TRBV6-4 and TRBJ2-3; D ambiguous. There are 15 residues in the CDR3. The germline CDR1 and CDR2 sequences are MRHNA and SNTAGT. The V gene lost 2 bases and the J gene lost 0 bases, with 9 bases spanning the gap. CDR3: CASSDKETSTDTQYF. The CDR3 DNA follows: TGTGCCAGCAGTGACAAGGAGACTAGCACAGATACGCAGTATTTT.

This sequence joins TRBV7-2 and TRBJ2-2; D possibly matches TRBD1 or TRBD2 (6 bases each). Trimming took 5 bases from V and 5 from J, leaving 15 bases between them. The germline V gene encodes CDR1 SGHTA and CDR2 FQGNSA. The CDR3 covers 15 residues. DNA of the CDR3: TGTGCCAGCAGCCGCGGACAGAGCGGGACCGGGGAGCTGTTTTTT. Residues: CASSRGQSGTGELFF. Full variable domain (missing parts from reference TRBV7-2 and TRBJ2-2): GAGVSQSPSNKVTEKGKDVELRCDPISGHTALYWYRQSLGQGLEFLIYFQGNSAPDKSGLPSDRFSAERTGGSVSTLTIQRTQQEDSAVYLCASSRGQSGTGELFFGEGSRLTVL.

This clone was counted only a few times. The chain links TRBV15 to TRBJ2-2; D possibly corresponds to TRBD1 (7 bases). Trimming pared 4 bases from V and 6 bases from J, leaving 15 bases between. Germline loops: CDR1 LNHNV, CDR2 YYDKDF (reference sequence). The CDR3 is 15 amino acids. The CDR3 loop reads CATSTYTGDSGELFF. CDR3 nucleotides: TGTGCCACCAGCACTTACACAGGGGACTCCGGGGAGCTGTTTTTT.

The table lists this clone with a few counts. The chain is built from TRBV30 and TRBJ1-5; no definite D call. Germline CDR1 and CDR2: GTSNPN and SVGIG (reference sequence). This CDR3 is 13 amino acids long. V lost 1 base and J 0 bases, leaving 4 bases between the germline ends. CDR3 sequence: CAWSDSSNQPQHF. CDR3 nucleotide sequence: TGTGCCTGGAGTGACAGTAGCAATCAGCCCCAGCATTTT.

J is TRBJ1-2 and V is TRBV19; D is uncertain. The CDR3 has 16 residues. V gave up 0 bases and J gave up 2 bases, with 13 bases separating them. Germline CDR1 reads LNHDA; CDR2 reads SQIVND (reference sequence). CDR3 bases: TGTGCCAGTAGTATAGATAGCGCGTGGGGAAACTATGGCTACACCTTC. Translation gives CASSIDSAWGNYGYTF.